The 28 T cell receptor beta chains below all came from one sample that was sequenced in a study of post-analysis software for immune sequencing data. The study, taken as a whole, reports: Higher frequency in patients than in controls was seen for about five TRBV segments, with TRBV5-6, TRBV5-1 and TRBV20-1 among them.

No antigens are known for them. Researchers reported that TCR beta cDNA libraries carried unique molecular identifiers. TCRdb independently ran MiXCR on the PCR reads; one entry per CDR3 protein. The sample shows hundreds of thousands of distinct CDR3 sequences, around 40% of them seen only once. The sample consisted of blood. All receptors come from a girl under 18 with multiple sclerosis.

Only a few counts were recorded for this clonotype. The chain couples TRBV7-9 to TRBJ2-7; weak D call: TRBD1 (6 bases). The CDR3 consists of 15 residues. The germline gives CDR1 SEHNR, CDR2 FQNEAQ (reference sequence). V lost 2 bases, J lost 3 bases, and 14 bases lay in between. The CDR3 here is CASSLPDSQYYEQYF. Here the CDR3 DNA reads TGTGCCAGCAGCTTACCGGACAGCCAGTACTACGAGCAGTACTTC.

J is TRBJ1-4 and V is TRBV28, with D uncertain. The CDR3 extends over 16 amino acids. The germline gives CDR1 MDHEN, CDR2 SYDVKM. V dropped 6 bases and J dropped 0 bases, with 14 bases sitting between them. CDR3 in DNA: TGTGCCAGCAGCCCACGGTGGCGCTCAACTAATGAAAAACTGTTTTTT. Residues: CASSPRWRSTNEKLFF.

DNA for the CDR3: TGTGCCAGCAGTGGGCCGTACAGGGGAGGTTTCGATGTGCAGTTCTTC. It codes for CASSGPYRGGFDVQFF. The rearrangement links TRBV6-1 to TRBJ2-1; the D gene is possibly TRBD1 (7 bases). The CDR3 spans 16 residues. Germline CDR1 MNHNS, CDR2 SASEGT. Trimming cost V 4 bases and J 12 bases, with 25 bases left between them.

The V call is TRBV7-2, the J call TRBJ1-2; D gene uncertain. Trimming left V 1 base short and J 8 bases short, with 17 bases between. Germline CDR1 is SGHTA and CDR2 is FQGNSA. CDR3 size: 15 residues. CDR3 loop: CASSLVDITRLGYTF. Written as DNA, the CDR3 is TGTGCCAGCAGCTTAGTTGATATCACCCGTCTAGGCTACACCTTC.

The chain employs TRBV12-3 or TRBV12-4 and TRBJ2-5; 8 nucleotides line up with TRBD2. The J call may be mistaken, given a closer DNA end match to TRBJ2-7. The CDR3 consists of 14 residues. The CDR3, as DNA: TGTGCCAGCAGCTATAGCGGGGTAGATTACGAGCAGTACTTC. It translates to CASSYSGVDYEQYF.

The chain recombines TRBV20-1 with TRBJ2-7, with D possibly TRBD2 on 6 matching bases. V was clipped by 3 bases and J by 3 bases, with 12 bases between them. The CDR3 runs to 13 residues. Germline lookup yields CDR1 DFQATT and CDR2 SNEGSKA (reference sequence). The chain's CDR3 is CSASSLAIYEQYF. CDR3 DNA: TGCAGTGCTAGCAGTCTAGCGATCTACGAGCAGTACTTC.

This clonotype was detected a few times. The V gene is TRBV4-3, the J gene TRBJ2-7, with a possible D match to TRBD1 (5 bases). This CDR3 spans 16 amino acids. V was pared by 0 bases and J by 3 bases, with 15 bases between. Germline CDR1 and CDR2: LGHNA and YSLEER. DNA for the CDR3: TGCGCCAGCAGCCAAGATAGGGGCATGCGTTTCTACGAGCAGTACTTC. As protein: CASSQDRGMRFYEQYF.

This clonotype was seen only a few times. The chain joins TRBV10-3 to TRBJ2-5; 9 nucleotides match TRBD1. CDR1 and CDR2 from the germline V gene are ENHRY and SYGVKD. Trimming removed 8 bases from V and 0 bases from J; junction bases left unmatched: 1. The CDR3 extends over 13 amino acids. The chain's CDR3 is CAIRTGDQETQYF. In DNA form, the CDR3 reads TGTGCCATCCGGACAGGGGACCAAGAGACCCAGTACTTC.

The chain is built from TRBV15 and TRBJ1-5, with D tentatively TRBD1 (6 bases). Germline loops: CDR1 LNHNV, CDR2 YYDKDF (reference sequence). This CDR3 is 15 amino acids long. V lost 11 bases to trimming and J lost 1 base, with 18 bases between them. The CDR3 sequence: CASMIGGGSNQPQHF. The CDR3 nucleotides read TGTGCCTCAATGATTGGAGGGGGGAGCAATCAGCCCCAGCATTTT.

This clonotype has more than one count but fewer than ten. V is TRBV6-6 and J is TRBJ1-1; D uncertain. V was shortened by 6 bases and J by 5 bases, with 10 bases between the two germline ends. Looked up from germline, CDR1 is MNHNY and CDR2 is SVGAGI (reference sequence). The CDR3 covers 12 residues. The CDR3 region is CASSPAETEAFF. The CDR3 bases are TGTGCCAGCAGCCCTGCAGAGACTGAAGCTTTCTTT.

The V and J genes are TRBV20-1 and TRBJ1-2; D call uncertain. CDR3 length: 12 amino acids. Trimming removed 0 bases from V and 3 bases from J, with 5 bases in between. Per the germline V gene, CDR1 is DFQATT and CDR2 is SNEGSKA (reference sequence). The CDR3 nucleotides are TGCAGTGCTAGAGACAGCTACTATGGCTACACCTTC. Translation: CSARDSYYGYTF.

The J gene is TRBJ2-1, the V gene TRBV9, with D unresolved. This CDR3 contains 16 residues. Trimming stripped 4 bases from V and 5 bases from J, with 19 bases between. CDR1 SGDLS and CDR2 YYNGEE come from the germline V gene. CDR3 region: CASSLGDLAGNNEQFF. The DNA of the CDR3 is TGTGCCAGCAGCCTCGGAGATTTGGCAGGTAACAATGAGCAGTTCTTC.

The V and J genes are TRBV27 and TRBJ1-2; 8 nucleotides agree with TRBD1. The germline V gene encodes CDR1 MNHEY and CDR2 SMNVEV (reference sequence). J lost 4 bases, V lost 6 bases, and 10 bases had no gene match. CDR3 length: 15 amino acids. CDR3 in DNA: TGTGCCAGCAGGGGTGGACAGGGAATTCCCTATGGCTACACCTTC. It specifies CASRGGQGIPYGYTF.

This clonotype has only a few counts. CDR3 DNA: TGTGCCACCAGTGATCGGACAGGGGGTAATGAGCAGTTCTTC. Encoded protein: CATSDRTGGNEQFF. The chain is built from TRBV24-1 and TRBJ2-1; 10 bases map to TRBD1. V lost 3 bases, J lost 7 bases, and 2 bases stayed unmatched. Germline lookup yields CDR1 KGHDR and CDR2 SFDVKD. The CDR3 has 14 amino acids.

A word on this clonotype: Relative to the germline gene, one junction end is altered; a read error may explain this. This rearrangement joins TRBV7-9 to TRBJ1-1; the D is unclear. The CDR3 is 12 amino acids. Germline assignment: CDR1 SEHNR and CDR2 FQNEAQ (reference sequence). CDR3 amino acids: CASSLYNTEAFF. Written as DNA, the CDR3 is TGTGCCAGCAGCTTATATAACACTGAGGCTTTCTTT.

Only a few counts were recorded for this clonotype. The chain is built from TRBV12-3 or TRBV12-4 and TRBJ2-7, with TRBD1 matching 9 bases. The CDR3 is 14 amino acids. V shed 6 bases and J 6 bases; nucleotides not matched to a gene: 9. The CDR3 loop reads CASRNRDREGEQYF. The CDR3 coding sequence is TGTGCCAGCAGAAACCGGGACAGGGAAGGCGAGCAGTACTTC.

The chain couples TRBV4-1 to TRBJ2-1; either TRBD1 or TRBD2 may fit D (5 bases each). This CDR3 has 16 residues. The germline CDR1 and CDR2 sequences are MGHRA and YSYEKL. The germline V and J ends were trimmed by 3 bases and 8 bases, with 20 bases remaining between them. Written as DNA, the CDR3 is TGCGCCAGCAGCCACGCAGGGAGCTCGGGGAGTGATGAGCAGTTCTTC. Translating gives CASSHAGSSGSDEQFF.

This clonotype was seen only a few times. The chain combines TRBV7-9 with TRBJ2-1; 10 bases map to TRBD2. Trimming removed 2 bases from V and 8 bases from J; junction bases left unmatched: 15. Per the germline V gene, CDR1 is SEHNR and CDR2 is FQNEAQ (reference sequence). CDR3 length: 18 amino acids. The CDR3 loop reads CASSLPISGRSPVDEQFF. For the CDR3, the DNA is TGTGCCAGCAGCTTACCGATTAGCGGGAGGTCCCCGGTGGATGAGCAGTTCTTC.

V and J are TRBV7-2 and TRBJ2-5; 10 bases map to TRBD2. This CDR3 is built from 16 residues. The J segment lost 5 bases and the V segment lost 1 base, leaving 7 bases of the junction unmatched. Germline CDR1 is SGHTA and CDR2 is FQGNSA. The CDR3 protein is CASSLVLAGGWETQYF. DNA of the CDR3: TGTGCCAGCAGCTTAGTTTTAGCGGGAGGCTGGGAGACCCAGTACTTC.

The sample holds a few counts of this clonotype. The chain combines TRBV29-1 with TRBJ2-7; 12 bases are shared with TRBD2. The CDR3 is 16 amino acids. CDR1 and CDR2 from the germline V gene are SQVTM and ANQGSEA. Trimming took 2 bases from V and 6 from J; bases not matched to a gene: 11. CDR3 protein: CSVERLAGAPAGEQYF. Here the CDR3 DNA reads TGCAGCGTTGAAAGACTAGCGGGAGCCCCGGCCGGCGAGCAGTACTTC.

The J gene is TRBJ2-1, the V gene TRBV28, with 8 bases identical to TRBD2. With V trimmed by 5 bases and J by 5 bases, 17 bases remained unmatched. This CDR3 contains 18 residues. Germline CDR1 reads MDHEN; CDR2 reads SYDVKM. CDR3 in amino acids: CASSAPGVERELHNEQFF. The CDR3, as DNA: TGTGCCAGCAGTGCCCCCGGGGTGGAGCGGGAGCTCCACAATGAGCAGTTCTTC.

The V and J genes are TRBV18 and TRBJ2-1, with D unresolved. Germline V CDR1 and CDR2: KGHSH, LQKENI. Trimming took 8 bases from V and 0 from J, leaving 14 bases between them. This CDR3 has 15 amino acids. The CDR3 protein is CASAEDLGSYNEQFF. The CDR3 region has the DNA TGTGCCAGCGCCGAGGATCTGGGCTCCTACAATGAGCAGTTCTTC.

The CDR3 sequence is CASSLLLAGGSSTDTQYF. In nucleotides, the CDR3 is TGTGCCAGCAGCTTACTTCTAGCGGGGGGATCTAGCACAGATACGCAGTATTTT. The chain links TRBV7-2 to TRBJ2-3; 11 nucleotides match TRBD2. CDR1 and CDR2 (germline): SGHTA, FQGNSA. The V gene end was trimmed by 2 bases and the J gene end by 0 bases; junction bases not matched to a gene: 7. The CDR3 loop spans 18 amino acids.

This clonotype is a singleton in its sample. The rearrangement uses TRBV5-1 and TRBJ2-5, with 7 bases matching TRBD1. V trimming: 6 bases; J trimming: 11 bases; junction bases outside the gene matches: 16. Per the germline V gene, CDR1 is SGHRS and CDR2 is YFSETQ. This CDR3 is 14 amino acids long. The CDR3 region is CASTTSLGQGEQYF. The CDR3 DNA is TGCGCCAGCACCACATCACTTGGGCAGGGGGAGCAGTACTTC.

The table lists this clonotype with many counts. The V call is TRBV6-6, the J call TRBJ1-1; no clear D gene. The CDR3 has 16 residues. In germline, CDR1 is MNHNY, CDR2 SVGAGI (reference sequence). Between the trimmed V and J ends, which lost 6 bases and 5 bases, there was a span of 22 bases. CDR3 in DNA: TGTGCCAGCAGCGGAGGGAGGGTGGGCTGGAATACTGAAGCTTTCTTT. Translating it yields CASSGGRVGWNTEAFF.

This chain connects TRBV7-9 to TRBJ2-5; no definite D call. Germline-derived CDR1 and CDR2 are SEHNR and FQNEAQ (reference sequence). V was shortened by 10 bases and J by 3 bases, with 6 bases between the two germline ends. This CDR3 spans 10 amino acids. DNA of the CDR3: TGTGCCATCACCGAAGAGACCCAGTACTTC. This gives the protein CAITEETQYF.

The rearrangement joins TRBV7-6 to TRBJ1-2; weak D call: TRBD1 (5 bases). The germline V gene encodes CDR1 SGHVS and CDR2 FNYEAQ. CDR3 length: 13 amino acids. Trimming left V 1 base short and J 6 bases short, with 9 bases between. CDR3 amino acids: CASSLVLGHGYTF. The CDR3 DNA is TGTGCCAGCAGCTTAGTGCTGGGGCATGGCTACACCTTC.

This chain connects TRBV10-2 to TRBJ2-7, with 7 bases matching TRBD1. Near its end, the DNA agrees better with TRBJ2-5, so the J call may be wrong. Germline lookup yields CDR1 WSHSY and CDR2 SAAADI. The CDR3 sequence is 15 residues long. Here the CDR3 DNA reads TGCGCCAGCAGTGAAAGGAAGACAGGGTTGGAGACCCAGTACTTC. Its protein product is CASSERKTGLETQYF.